This passage covers 22 T cell receptor beta chains from one sample sequenced in a study of memory CD4+ T cells and cytomegalovirus serostatus. The protocol was immunoSEQ multiplex PCR, while the TCRdb copy is restricted to in-frame clones and leaves out a portion. The table records some 52,000 clones, 60% to 80% of them present only once. The sort gate was single viable CD3+CD4+CD8-CD45RO+ cells for memory CD4+ T cells. Material for sequencing was memory CD4+ T cells from blood. The origin of the receptors is an adult in good health and CMV-seronegative.

This clone appeared a single time. This chain connects TRBV29-1 to TRBJ2-3; a possible D gene is TRBD1 (5 bases). Germline assignment: CDR1 SQVTM and CDR2 ANQGSEA. The CDR3 totals 15 residues. Trimming shortened V by 5 bases and J by 0 bases, and 15 bases separated the two germline ends. CDR3 nucleotides: TGCAGCGTTAGGTCCAGACAGACCAGCACAGATACGCAGTATTTT. It encodes CSVRSRQTSTDTQYF.

Only a few counts were recorded for this clone. V is TRBV7-9 and J is TRBJ1-6, with D perhaps matching TRBD1 (6 bases). The V and J ends lost 4 bases and 8 bases respectively, with 9 bases between them. Germline V gives CDR1 SEHNR, CDR2 FQNEAQ (reference sequence). CDR3 length: 13 residues. The CDR3 DNA is TGTGCCAGCAGCTCACGGACAGATTCACCCCTCCACTTT. It encodes CASSSRTDSPLHF.

This chain links TRBV11-3 with TRBJ2-7; 9 nucleotides match TRBD2. The CDR3 totals 14 residues. Germline V CDR1 and CDR2: SGHNT, YENEEA. With V trimmed by 3 bases and J by 6 bases, 6 bases remained unmatched. CDR3 loop: CASSLGGTSPEQYF. The CDR3 DNA is TGTGCCAGCAGCTTGGGAGGGACTAGCCCCGAGCAGTACTTC.

V gene TRBV7-3 combines with J gene TRBJ2-1, with 7 bases that match TRBD2. Looked up from germline, CDR1 is SGHTA and CDR2 is FQGTGA. CDR3 length equals 15 residues. V was pared by 6 bases and J by 0 bases, with 5 bases of the junction left unmatched. CDR3 region: CASSLGGGSYNEQFF. The CDR3 bases are TGTGCCAGCAGTCTGGGGGGGGGCTCCTACAATGAGCAGTTCTTC.

This chain joins TRBV6-5 and TRBJ1-5, with D possibly TRBD1 on 5 matching bases. The CDR3 contains 14 residues. CDR1 is MNHEY, CDR2 SVGAGI, per germline. Trimming removed 5 bases at V and 4 bases at J, with 12 bases between. The CDR3 sequence is CASSTVAGNQPQHF. The CDR3 region has the DNA TGTGCCAGCAGTACGGTAGCAGGGAATCAGCCCCAGCATTTT.

The chain combines TRBV11-2 with TRBJ2-7, with unresolved D. The CDR3 has 14 residues. V gave up 5 bases and J gave up 4 bases, with 15 bases separating them. CDR1 and CDR2 (germline): SGHAT, FQNNGV. This chain's CDR3 is CASSPGVRAYEQYF. The CDR3 coding sequence is TGTGCCAGCAGCCCCGGAGTTAGAGCATACGAGCAGTACTTC.

The J gene is TRBJ1-5, the V gene TRBV15; 8 bases are a match to TRBD1. The germline CDR1 and CDR2 sequences are LNHNV and YYDKDF (reference sequence). This CDR3 has 15 amino acids. V lost 4 bases and J lost 1; bases outside the gene matches: 3. The CDR3 DNA is TGTGCCACCAGCACCGACAGGGGAAGCAATCAGCCCCAGCATTTT. Protein: CATSTDRGSNQPQHF.

This clone was detected once. This rearrangement joins TRBV5-6 to TRBJ1-1; D may be TRBD1 (5 bases). Trimming pared 1 base from V and 1 base from J, leaving 11 bases between. There are 15 residues in the CDR3. CDR1 and CDR2 (germline): SGHDT, YYEEEE. CDR3 bases: TGTGCCAGCAGCTTGCCGCCAGGGCCGAACACTGAAGCTTTCTTT. Residues: CASSLPPGPNTEAFF.

The chain is built from TRBV2 and TRBJ2-1; tentatively, D is TRBD2 (5 bases). The V and J ends lost 3 bases and 2 bases respectively, with 8 bases between them. CDR3 length equals 14 residues. From germline, CDR1 is SNHLY and CDR2 FYNNEI. CDR3 nucleotide sequence: TGTGCCAGCAGTGAGAGAGGGACCTACAATGAGCAGTTCTTC. This codes for CASSERGTYNEQFF.

The gene calls are TRBV7-6 and TRBJ2-1, with TRBD2 matching 7 bases. V gave up 3 bases and J gave up 2 bases; unmatched junction bases: 7. Germline assignment: CDR1 SGHVS and CDR2 FNYEAQ. The CDR3 has 16 amino acids. Here the CDR3 DNA reads TGTGCCAGCAGCTTCCGATCTAGCGGCCCCTACAATGAGCAGTTCTTC. It is translated as CASSFRSSGPYNEQFF.

V gene TRBV6-1 combines with J gene TRBJ1-1; D may be TRBD1 (5 bases). CDR1 is MNHNS and CDR2 is SASEGT in the germline V gene. The CDR3 contains 15 residues. V was trimmed by 2 bases and J by 5 bases, leaving 15 bases between them. In nucleotides, the CDR3 is TGTGCCAGCAGTGAACGGGCGCGGGGGTGGACTGAAGCTTTCTTT. This codes for CASSERARGWTEAFF.

This clone was picked up a small number of times. The V and J genes are TRBV30 and TRBJ2-5; D is ambiguous. V lost 0 bases and J lost 1, with 9 bases in between. CDR3 length: 14 residues. The germline V gene has CDR1 GTSNPN and CDR2 SVGIG (reference sequence). The CDR3 nucleotides are TGTGCCTGGAGTGTAACCCCCACCCAAGAGACCCAGTACTTC. It yields the protein CAWSVTPTQETQYF.

CDR3 in DNA: TGTGCCAGCAGCTCCCACCCCGGGACAGATACGCAGTATTTT. Translation: CASSSHPGTDTQYF. This chain joins TRBV11-2 and TRBJ2-3; unclear D gene. This CDR3 contains 14 residues. Germline assignment: CDR1 SGHAT and CDR2 FQNNGV. V lost 4 bases to trimming and J lost 3 bases, with 11 bases between them.

The chain is built from TRBV7-6 and TRBJ1-1; D may be TRBD1 (6 bases). The CDR3 is made up of 14 amino acids. In germline, CDR1 is SGHVS, CDR2 FNYEAQ. V gave up 5 bases and J gave up 6 bases, with 16 bases separating them. CDR3 loop: CASSEITGTAEAFF. In DNA, the CDR3 is TGTGCCAGCAGCGAGATTACAGGGACCGCTGAAGCTTTCTTT.

The table lists this clone with a count of one. V gene TRBV6-1 combines with J gene TRBJ1-3; unclear D gene. CDR3 size: 13 residues. Germline-derived CDR1 and CDR2 are MNHNS and SASEGT. V was trimmed by 7 bases and J by 0 bases, leaving 7 bases between them. The CDR3 DNA follows: TGTGCCAGCAAACTATTCTCTGGAAACACCATATATTTT. It translates to CASKLFSGNTIYF.

CDR3 coding DNA: TGCGCCAGCAAAGGGGGCGAATGGGCAGATACGCAGTATTTT. This gives the protein CASKGGEWADTQYF. The rearrangement uses TRBV5-1 and TRBJ2-3; 7 bases fit TRBD1. The germline gives CDR1 SGHRS, CDR2 YFSETQ. The CDR3 totals 14 residues. Germline trimming cut 6 bases from V and 4 bases from J; bases unmatched to any gene: 8.

The rearrangement uses TRBV25-1 and TRBJ2-5; D remains ambiguous. The CDR3 contains 14 residues. Germline V CDR1 and CDR2: MGHDK, SYGVNS. Trimming took off 1 base at V and 0 bases at J, with 6 bases between the two ends. CDR3 residues: CASSESSNQETQYF. For the CDR3, the DNA is TGTGCCAGCAGTGAATCATCCAACCAAGAGACCCAGTACTTC.

J is TRBJ2-5 and V is TRBV10-3; TRBD2 agrees at 9 bases. The CDR3 has 14 residues. With 8 bases clipped from V and 5 bases from J, the junction kept 9 bases outside the gene matches. Germline lookup yields CDR1 ENHRY and CDR2 SYGVKD. CDR3 residues: CAISSGLARETQYF. The CDR3 DNA is TGTGCCATCTCCTCAGGACTAGCGAGGGAGACCCAGTACTTC.

This clone showed up just a few times. The V call is TRBV7-2, the J call TRBJ2-3; D is perhaps TRBD1 or TRBD2 (6 bases each). The CDR3 has 16 residues. The germline V gene encodes CDR1 SGHTA and CDR2 FQGNSA. Deletions cut 2 bases from V and 5 bases from J, with 17 bases between. The CDR3 region is CASSLSSGASEDTQYF. The CDR3 nucleotides read TGTGCCAGCAGCTTAAGTTCGGGGGCTAGCGAAGATACGCAGTATTTT.

The J gene is TRBJ2-1, the V gene TRBV10-3; D is undetermined. The CDR3 runs to 13 residues. Germline V gives CDR1 ENHRY, CDR2 SYGVKD. V was clipped by 7 bases and J by 6 bases, with 13 bases between them. The DNA for the CDR3 is TGTGCCATCACTAGAACCCTTGGCAATGAGCAGTTCTTC. Translation gives CAITRTLGNEQFF.

V and J are TRBV30 and TRBJ2-1, with a tentative D call TRBD2 (5 bases). Germline CDR1 is GTSNPN and CDR2 is SVGIG (reference sequence). The V and J ends lost 1 base and 2 bases respectively, with 9 bases between them. The CDR3 runs 14 residues. The CDR3 nucleotides are TGTGCCTGGAGTGCGCTAGCAACCTACAATGAGCAGTTCTTC. This gives the protein CAWSALATYNEQFF. The full variable domain, rest sourced from reference TRBV30 and TRBJ2-1, is SQTIHQWPATLVQPVGSPLSLECTVEGTSNPNLYWYRQAAGRGLQLLFYSVGIGQISSEVPQNLSASRPQDRQFILSSKKLLLSDSGFYLCAWSALATYNEQFFGPGTRLTVL.

The rearrangement joins TRBV7-9 to TRBJ2-1; D remains unclear. CDR1 is SEHNR, CDR2 FQNEAQ, per germline (reference sequence). The V gene lost 6 bases and the J gene lost 7 bases, with 16 bases spanning the gap. This CDR3 has 14 amino acids. The CDR3 loop is CASRKTQTANEQFF. The CDR3 DNA sequence: TGTGCCAGCAGGAAGACCCAAACCGCTAATGAGCAGTTCTTC. The complete variable domain, with remaining parts taken from reference TRBV7-9 and TRBJ2-1, reads DTGVSQNPRHKITKRGQNVTFRCDPISEHNRLYWYRQTLGQGPEFLTYFQNEAQLEKSRLLSDRFSAERPKGSFSTLEIQRTEQGDSAMYLCASRKTQTANEQFFGPGTRLTVL.